These 25 T cell receptor beta chains came from one sample sequenced in a study of shared clonotypes between healthy human individuals (dated by TCRdb to 2018 to 2021). The method was the immunoSEQ multiplex PCR assay. In TCRdb, the immuneACCESS table is reduced to in-frame sequences with V and J assigned. These tables do not hold every clone; where another copy was compared, an unresolved V gene accounts for under half, and the others remain unexplained. This sample has approximately 1.5 million clones in its table, and 98% of those were observed once. The biggest ten clones account for about 0.45% of the sample. Sequences were obtained from naive CD4+ T cells sorted from blood. Per the publication, the cell subset or site label means: CD45RA+ positively selected. The receptors were gathered from a man aged 25 to 40 in good health.

This chain uses TRBV7-2 with TRBJ2-1, with TRBD2 identical over 11 bases. From germline, CDR1 is SGHTA and CDR2 FQGNSA. Losses at the gene ends were 1 base for V and 9 bases for J; bases not matched to a gene: 14. This CDR3 region has 18 residues. The CDR3 spells CASSLDTPLAGVTGEQFF. The CDR3, as DNA: TGTGCCAGCAGCTTAGATACCCCACTAGCGGGAGTTACTGGTGAGCAGTTCTTC.

This chain uses TRBV18 with TRBJ2-1; D possibly corresponds to TRBD1 (6 bases). The CDR3 length is 16 residues. The germline gives CDR1 KGHSH, CDR2 LQKENI. Trimming shortened V by 2 bases and J by 0 bases, and 11 bases separated the two germline ends. The CDR3 nucleotides read TGTGCCAGCTCACCAACGACAGGTTCCTCCTACAATGAGCAGTTCTTC. Protein product: CASSPTTGSSYNEQFF.

The V call is TRBV6-5, the J call TRBJ2-7; D uncertain. Per the germline V gene, CDR1 is MNHEY and CDR2 is SVGAGI. The CDR3 consists of 11 residues. V was pared by 5 bases and J by 4 bases, with 6 bases between. The CDR3 is CASSQEYEQYF. CDR3 coding DNA: TGTGCCAGCAGTCAGGAGTACGAGCAGTACTTC.

The chain employs TRBV7-2 and TRBJ2-1, with TRBD2 identical over 14 bases. The V gene end was trimmed by 2 bases and the J gene end by 14 bases; junction bases not matched to a gene: 14. Per the germline V gene, CDR1 is SGHTA and CDR2 is FQGNSA. The length of the CDR3 is 17 residues. The CDR3 coding sequence is TGTGCCAGCAGCTTACACTCCGGGACTAGCGGGAGCTCTTCAGAGTTCTTC. Translation gives CASSLHSGTSGSSSEFF.

V gene TRBV5-1 combines with J gene TRBJ1-2, with TRBD1 matching over 8 bases. This CDR3 has 15 amino acids. Germline V gene sequence: CDR1 SGHRS, CDR2 YFSETQ. The trim removed 0 bases at V and 4 bases at J, leaving 5 bases unmatched. The CDR3 nucleotides read TGCGCCAGCAGCTTGGATGGACAGGGTCCCTATGGCTACACCTTC. Translating gives CASSLDGQGPYGYTF.

To note about this clone: Its ends do not fully match the called genes, so a read error is possible. The rearrangement links TRBV15 to TRBJ2-1, with TRBD2 matching over 7 bases. Per germline, CDR1 LNHNV and CDR2 YYDKDF (reference sequence). This CDR3 is built from 15 residues. CDR3 nucleotides: TGTGCCACCAGGAGAGCGGGAAGGTCCTACAATGAGCAGTTCTTC. It encodes CATRRAGRSYNEQFF.

This chain uses TRBV7-8 with TRBJ2-1; 9 bases agree with TRBD2. V was clipped by 0 bases and J by 8 bases; unmatched bases: 8. Germline CDR1 reads SGHVS; CDR2 reads FQNEAQ. The CDR3 is made up of 16 amino acids. The chain's CDR3 is CASSLAPAGGVDEQFF. The CDR3 DNA reads as TGTGCCAGCAGCTTAGCTCCCGCGGGAGGGGTGGATGAGCAGTTCTTC.

This chain links TRBV27 with TRBJ2-7, with no clear D. V dropped 6 bases and J dropped 5 bases, with 14 bases sitting between them. The CDR3 sequence is 13 residues long. Looked up from germline, CDR1 is MNHEY and CDR2 is SMNVEV (reference sequence). This CDR3 reads CASRPSRVHEQYF. The CDR3 DNA reads as TGTGCCAGCAGGCCTAGTCGGGTCCACGAGCAGTACTTC.

This rearrangement joins TRBV15 to TRBJ1-1, with D perhaps TRBD1 (5 bases). This CDR3 has 15 amino acids. The V end was cut by 1 base, the J end by 3 bases, with 12 bases between. Germline V CDR1 and CDR2: LNHNV, YYDKDF (reference sequence). CDR3 amino acids: CATSRVSRVDTEAFF. DNA of the CDR3: TGTGCCACCAGCAGAGTTTCCAGGGTGGACACTGAAGCTTTCTTT.

The genes are TRBV14 and TRBJ2-1; D remains ambiguous. Per the germline V gene, CDR1 is SGHDN and CDR2 is FVKESK. The V gene lost 1 base and the J gene lost 4 bases, with 8 bases spanning the gap. CDR3 size: 14 residues. This CDR3 is CASSQAPSYNEQFF. The CDR3, as DNA: TGTGCCAGCAGCCAAGCTCCGAGTTACAATGAGCAGTTCTTC.

This clone was seen only once. The V call is TRBV5-1, the J call TRBJ2-7; D perhaps matches TRBD2 (5 bases). Germline assignment: CDR1 SGHRS and CDR2 YFSETQ. The CDR3 has 14 amino acids. Between the trimmed V and J ends, which lost 6 bases and 3 bases, there was a span of 16 bases. CDR3 nucleotide sequence: TGCGCCAGCAATTTGGCAGGAGGTGACTACGAGCAGTACTTC. Translating it yields CASNLAGGDYEQYF.

This clone was seen only once. The chain employs TRBV28 and TRBJ2-7; weak D call: TRBD1 (5 bases). Germline values: CDR1 MDHEN, CDR2 SYDVKM. The CDR3 length is 15 residues. Trimming shortened V by 4 bases and J by 4 bases, and 17 bases separated the two germline ends. The CDR3 loop is CASSSGPKPPYEQYF. The DNA of the CDR3 is TGTGCCAGCAGTTCAGGGCCCAAGCCCCCATACGAGCAGTACTTC.

This chain links TRBV7-2 with TRBJ1-1; D remains ambiguous. Germline V gene data show CDR1 as SGHTA and CDR2 as FQGNSA. This CDR3 is built from 14 residues. V gave up 5 bases and J gave up 0 bases, with 10 bases separating them. The CDR3: CASSLTRVNTEAFF. For the CDR3, the DNA is TGTGCCAGCAGCCTAACGAGGGTGAACACTGAAGCTTTCTTT. Full variable domain (rest looked up from reference TRBV7-2 and TRBJ1-1): GAGVSQSPSNKVTEKGKDVELRCDPISGHTALYWYRQSLGQGLEFLIYFQGNSAPDKSGLPSDRFSAERTGGSVSTLTIQRTQQEDSAVYLCASSLTRVNTEAFFGQGTRLTVV.

The chain employs TRBV7-8 and TRBJ2-3; 9 bases are shared with TRBD1. The V gene's germline CDR1 is SGHVS and CDR2 FQNEAQ. The CDR3 covers 18 residues. The V and J ends lost 3 bases and 0 bases, in that order; junction bases with no gene match: 10. Written as DNA, the CDR3 is TGTGCCAGCAGCTTGGGGACAGGGAAGGCCTCTAGCACAGATACGCAGTATTTT. As protein: CASSLGTGKASSTDTQYF.

The chain is built from TRBV7-9 and TRBJ2-2; maybe TRBD1 (6 bases). This CDR3 is 16 amino acids long. The V gene's germline CDR1 is SEHNR and CDR2 FQNEAQ (reference sequence). The V end was cut by 2 bases, the J end by 4 bases, with 14 bases between. CDR3 sequence reads: CASSLPAGASTGELFF. CDR3 coding DNA: TGTGCCAGCAGCTTACCGGCAGGGGCAAGCACCGGGGAGCTGTTTTTT.

The V gene is TRBV15, the J gene TRBJ2-7; D may be TRBD1 or TRBD2 (6 bases each). The V gene lost 1 base and the J gene lost 2 bases, with 9 bases spanning the gap. Germline V gene sequence: CDR1 LNHNV, CDR2 YYDKDF (reference sequence). The CDR3 is 14 amino acids. CDR3 bases: TGTGCCACCAGCAGAGGGGGGGCCCCCTACGAGCAGTACTTC. This sequence encodes CATSRGGAPYEQYF. Variable domain in full (rest from reference TRBV15 and TRBJ2-7): DAMVIQNPRYQVTQFGKPVTLSCSQTLNHNVMYWYQQKSSQAPKLLFHYYDKDFNNEADTPDNFQSRRPNTSFCFLDIRSPGLGDTAMYLCATSRGGAPYEQYFGPGTRLTVT.

The CDR3 DNA sequence: TGTGCCAGCAGCGTGACAGGACTTACAGATACGCAGTATTTT. Translating gives CASSVTGLTDTQYF. The chain has TRBV7-9 and TRBJ2-3, with TRBD1 as a possible D gene (6 bases). The CDR3 runs 14 residues. V was shortened by 5 bases and J by 3 bases, with 12 bases between the two germline ends. Germline V lookup: CDR1 SEHNR, CDR2 FQNEAQ (reference sequence).

This chain uses TRBV7-2 with TRBJ1-5; 11 bases fit TRBD1. The CDR3 runs to 15 residues. J lost 5 bases, V lost 4 bases, and 4 bases had no gene match. CDR1 is SGHTA, CDR2 FQGNSA, per germline. CDR3 in DNA: TGTGCCAGCAGCTCGAGGACAGGGGGCGATCAGCCCCAGCATTTT. It encodes CASSSRTGGDQPQHF.

V usage is TRBV9 and J usage is TRBJ1-2; 11 nucleotides align to TRBD1. The CDR3 runs to 13 residues. V gave up 4 bases and J gave up 7 bases; unmatched junction bases: 3. CDR1 is SGDLS and CDR2 is YYNGEE in the germline V gene. CDR3 DNA sequence: TGTGCCAGCAGCCGCGGGACAGGGGGTGGCTACACCTTC. As protein: CASSRGTGGGYTF.

The genes are TRBV7-8 and TRBJ2-3; unclear D gene. V shed 2 bases and J shed 4 bases, with 4 bases lying between them. This CDR3 is built from 12 residues. The germline V gene has CDR1 SGHVS and CDR2 FQNEAQ. The CDR3 spells CASSLLADTQYF. CDR3 in DNA: TGTGCCAGCAGCTTACTCGCAGATACGCAGTATTTT.

The rearrangement uses TRBV29-1 and TRBJ1-1; D is unclear. Germline CDR1 is SQVTM and CDR2 is ANQGSEA. V lost 2 bases and J lost 1, with 8 bases in between. The length of the CDR3 is 13 residues. The CDR3 DNA is TGCAGCGTTGAAATACAGTCGAACACTGAAGCTTTCTTT. It codes for CSVEIQSNTEAFF. Supplemented by reference TRBV29-1 and TRBJ1-1, the full variable domain reads SAVISQKPSRDICQRGTSLTIQCQVDSQVTMMFWYRQQPGQSLTLIATANQGSEATYESGFVIDKFPISRPNLTFSTLTVSNMSPEDSSIYLCSVEIQSNTEAFFGQGTRLTVV.

This sequence joins TRBV10-2 and TRBJ2-7, with TRBD2 matching 10 bases. The CDR3 sequence is 15 residues long. CDR1 WSHSY and CDR2 SAAADI come from the germline V gene. J was trimmed by 7 bases and V by 3 bases; bases with no gene match: 9. As DNA, the CDR3 is TGCGCCAGCAGTGATCCTAGCGGGAGTAAACGGGAGCAGTACTTC. It is translated as CASSDPSGSKREQYF.

The V call is TRBV7-9, the J call TRBJ1-2; TRBD1 is a possible D gene (5 bases). The CDR3 consists of 15 residues. Germline CDR1 reads SEHNR; CDR2 reads FQNEAQ (reference sequence). Trimming removed 3 bases at V and 8 bases at J, with 19 bases between. The CDR3 loop reads CASSFKGTMVLGYTF. DNA of the CDR3: TGTGCCAGCAGCTTCAAAGGGACGATGGTGTTGGGCTACACCTTC.

The genes are TRBV12-5 and TRBJ1-2; 8 positions agree with TRBD1. The CDR3 is 13 residues long. With V trimmed by 8 bases and J by 2 bases, 4 bases remained unmatched. In germline, CDR1 is LGHNT, CDR2 FRNRAP. CDR3 bases: TGTGCTAGTTCCAGGGGGCCGAACTATGGCTACACCTTC. Translated, it gives CASSRGPNYGYTF.

The CDR3: CASSSAGTIYQETQYF. The CDR3 nucleotides read TGTGCCAGCAGTTCAGCTGGGACTATCTACCAAGAGACCCAGTACTTC. The rearrangement links TRBV28 to TRBJ2-5; TRBD2 matches at 7 bases. CDR3 size: 16 residues. Germline loops: CDR1 MDHEN, CDR2 SYDVKM. V dropped 4 bases and J dropped 0; count of bases not matched to a gene: 8.